This paragraph covers one T cell receptor beta chain sequence. Its cognate antigen is unknown. The data belong to a study of shared clonotypes between healthy human individuals. Whole-study context: For every donor, three CD4 naive, three CD4 memory, two CD8 naive and one CD8 memory plates were used.

Terminally differentiated effector memory CD45RA+ cells were excluded from the naive CD8 cells, which were CD45RO-negative and positively selected for CCR7. There are 15 residues in the CDR3. The germline V gene has CDR1 SGDLS and CDR2 YYNGEE. V trimming: 4 bases; J trimming: 3 bases; junction bases outside the gene matches: 8. Profiling relied on immunoSEQ multiplex PCR, and the TCRdb table lists in-frame clones only, not all of them. The sample consists of about 2.1 million clones, 93% of them appearing once. The study, taken as a whole, reports: The sharing of 4.5% to 6.5% of naive CD4 clonotypes was seen across a handful of donors.

The rearrangement joins TRBV9 to TRBJ2-7; 9 positions match TRBD2. Sequencing input: naive CD8+ T cells from PBMCs. This receptor was obtained from a man younger than 30 in good health. Some clones in this sample may be carry-over from other donors' samples. The CDR3 is CASSSIRTSVYEQYF. As DNA, the CDR3 is TGTGCCAGCAGCTCCATCCGGACTAGCGTCTACGAGCAGTACTTC. The full variable domain, completed using reference TRBV9 and TRBJ2-7, is DSGVTQTPKHLITATGQRVTLRCSPRSGDLSVYWYQQSLDQGLQFLIQYYNGEERAKGNILERFSAQQFPDLHSELNLSSLELGDSALYFCASSSIRTSVYEQYFGPGTRLTVT.